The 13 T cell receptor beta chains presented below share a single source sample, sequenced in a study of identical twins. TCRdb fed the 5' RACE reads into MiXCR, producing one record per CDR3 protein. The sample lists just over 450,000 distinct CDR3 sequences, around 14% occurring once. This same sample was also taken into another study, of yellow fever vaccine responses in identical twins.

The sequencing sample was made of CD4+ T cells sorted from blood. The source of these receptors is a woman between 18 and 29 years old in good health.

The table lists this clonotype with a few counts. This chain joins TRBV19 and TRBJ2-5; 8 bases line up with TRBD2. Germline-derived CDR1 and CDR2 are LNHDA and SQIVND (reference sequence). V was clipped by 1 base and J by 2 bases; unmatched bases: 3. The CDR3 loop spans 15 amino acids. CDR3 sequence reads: CASSIVASGQETQYF. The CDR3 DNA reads TGTGCCAGTAGTATAGTGGCTAGCGGGCAAGAGACCCAGTACTTC.

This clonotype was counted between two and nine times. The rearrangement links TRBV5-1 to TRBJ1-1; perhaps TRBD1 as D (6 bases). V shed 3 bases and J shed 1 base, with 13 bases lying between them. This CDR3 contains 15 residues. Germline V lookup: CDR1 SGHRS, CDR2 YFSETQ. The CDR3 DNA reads TGCGCCAGCAGCTCAAAGCCGGGACAGAACACTGAAGCTTTCTTT. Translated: CASSSKPGQNTEAFF.

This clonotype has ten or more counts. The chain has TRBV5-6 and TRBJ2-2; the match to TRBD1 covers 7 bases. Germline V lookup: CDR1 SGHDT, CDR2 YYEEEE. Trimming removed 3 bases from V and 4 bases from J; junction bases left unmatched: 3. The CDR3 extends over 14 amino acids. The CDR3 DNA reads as TGTGCCAGCAGCTGGACAGGACGCACCGGGGAGCTGTTTTTT. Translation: CASSWTGRTGELFF.

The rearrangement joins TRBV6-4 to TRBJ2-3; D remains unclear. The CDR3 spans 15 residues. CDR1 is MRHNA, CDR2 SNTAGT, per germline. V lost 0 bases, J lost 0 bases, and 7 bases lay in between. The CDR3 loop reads CASSDSILSTDTQYF. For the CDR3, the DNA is TGTGCCAGCAGTGACTCGATACTGAGCACAGATACGCAGTATTTT.

CDR3 residues: CATSRQGSGTDTQYF. The CDR3 region has the DNA TGTGCCACCAGCCGACAGGGGTCCGGCACAGATACGCAGTATTTT. The rearrangement joins TRBV24-1 to TRBJ2-3; 8 nucleotides align to TRBD1. The CDR3 has 15 residues. Germline values: CDR1 KGHDR, CDR2 SFDVKD. The J segment lost 1 base and the V segment lost 7 bases, leaving 6 bases of the junction unmatched.

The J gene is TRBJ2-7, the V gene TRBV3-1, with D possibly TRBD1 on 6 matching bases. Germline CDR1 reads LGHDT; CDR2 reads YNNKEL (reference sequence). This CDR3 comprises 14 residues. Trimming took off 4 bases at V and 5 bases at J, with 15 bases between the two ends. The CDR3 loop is CASSRRQAQDEQYF. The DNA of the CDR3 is TGTGCCAGCAGCCGAAGACAGGCTCAGGACGAGCAGTACTTC.

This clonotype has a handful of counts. The DNA for the CDR3 is TGTGCCAGCCGACGAACAGCTACCTCCTACGAGCAGTACTTC. Amino acids: CASRRTATSYEQYF. The chain couples TRBV6-4 to TRBJ2-7; D remains ambiguous. Germline V lookup: CDR1 MRHNA, CDR2 SNTAGT. This CDR3 has 14 amino acids. V was trimmed by 8 bases and J by 0 bases, leaving 14 bases between them.

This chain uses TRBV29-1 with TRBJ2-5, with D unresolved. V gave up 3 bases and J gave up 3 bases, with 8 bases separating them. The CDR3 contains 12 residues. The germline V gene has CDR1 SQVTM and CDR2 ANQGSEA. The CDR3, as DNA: TGCAGCGTTGAGGACGGAGAAGAGACCCAGTACTTC. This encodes CSVEDGEETQYF. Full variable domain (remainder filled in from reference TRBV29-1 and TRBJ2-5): SAVISQKPSRDICQRGTSLTIQCQVDSQVTMMFWYRQQPGQSLTLIATANQGSEATYESGFVIDKFPISRPNLTFSTLTVSNMSPEDSSIYLCSVEDGEETQYFGPGTRLLVL.

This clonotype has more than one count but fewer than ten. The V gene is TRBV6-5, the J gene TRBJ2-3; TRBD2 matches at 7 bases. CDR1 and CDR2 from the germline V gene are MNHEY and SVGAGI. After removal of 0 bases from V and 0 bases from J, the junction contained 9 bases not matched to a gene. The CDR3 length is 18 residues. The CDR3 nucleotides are TGTGCCAGCAGTTACTCGTGGGGAGGGAGCGCTAGCACAGATACGCAGTATTTT. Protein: CASSYSWGGSASTDTQYF.

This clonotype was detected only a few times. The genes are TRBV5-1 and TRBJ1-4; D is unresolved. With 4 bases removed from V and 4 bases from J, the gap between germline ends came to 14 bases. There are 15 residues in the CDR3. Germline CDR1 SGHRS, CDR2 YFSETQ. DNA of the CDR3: TGCGCCAGCAGCCCTGGTTCCGGAAATAATGAAAAACTGTTTTTT. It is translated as CASSPGSGNNEKLFF. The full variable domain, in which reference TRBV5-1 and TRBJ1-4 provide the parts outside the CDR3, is KAGVTQTPRYLIKTRGQQVTLSCSPISGHRSVSWYQQTPGQGLQFLFEYFSETQRNKGNFPGRFSGRQFSNSRSEMNVSTLELGDSALYLCASSPGSGNNEKLFFGSGTQLSVL.

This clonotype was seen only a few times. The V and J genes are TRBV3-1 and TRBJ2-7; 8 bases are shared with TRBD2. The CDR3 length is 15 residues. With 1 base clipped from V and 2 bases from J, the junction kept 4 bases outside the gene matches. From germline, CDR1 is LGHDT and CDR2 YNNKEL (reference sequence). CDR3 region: CASSQAGGPPYEQYF. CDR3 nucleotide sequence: TGTGCCAGCAGCCAAGCGGGAGGGCCCCCCTACGAGCAGTACTTC.

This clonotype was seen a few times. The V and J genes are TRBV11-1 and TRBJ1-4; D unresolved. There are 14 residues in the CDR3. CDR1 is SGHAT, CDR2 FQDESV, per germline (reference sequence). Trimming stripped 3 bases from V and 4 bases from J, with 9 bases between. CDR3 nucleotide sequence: TGTGCCAGCAGCTTCGGGGAGGTTAATGAAAAACTGTTTTTT. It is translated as CASSFGEVNEKLFF. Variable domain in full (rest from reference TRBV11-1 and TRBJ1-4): EAEVAQSPRYKITEKSQAVAFWCDPISGHATLYWYRQILGQGPELLVQFQDESVVDDSQLPKDRFSAERLKGVDSTLKIQPAELGDSAMYLCASSFGEVNEKLFFGSGTQLSVL.

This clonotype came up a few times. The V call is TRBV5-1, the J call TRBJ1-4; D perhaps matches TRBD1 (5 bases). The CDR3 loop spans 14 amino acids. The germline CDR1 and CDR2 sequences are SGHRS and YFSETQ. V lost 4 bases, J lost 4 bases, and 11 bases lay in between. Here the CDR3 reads CASSGGHLNEKLFF. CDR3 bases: TGCGCCAGCAGCGGAGGACACCTTAATGAAAAACTGTTTTTT.